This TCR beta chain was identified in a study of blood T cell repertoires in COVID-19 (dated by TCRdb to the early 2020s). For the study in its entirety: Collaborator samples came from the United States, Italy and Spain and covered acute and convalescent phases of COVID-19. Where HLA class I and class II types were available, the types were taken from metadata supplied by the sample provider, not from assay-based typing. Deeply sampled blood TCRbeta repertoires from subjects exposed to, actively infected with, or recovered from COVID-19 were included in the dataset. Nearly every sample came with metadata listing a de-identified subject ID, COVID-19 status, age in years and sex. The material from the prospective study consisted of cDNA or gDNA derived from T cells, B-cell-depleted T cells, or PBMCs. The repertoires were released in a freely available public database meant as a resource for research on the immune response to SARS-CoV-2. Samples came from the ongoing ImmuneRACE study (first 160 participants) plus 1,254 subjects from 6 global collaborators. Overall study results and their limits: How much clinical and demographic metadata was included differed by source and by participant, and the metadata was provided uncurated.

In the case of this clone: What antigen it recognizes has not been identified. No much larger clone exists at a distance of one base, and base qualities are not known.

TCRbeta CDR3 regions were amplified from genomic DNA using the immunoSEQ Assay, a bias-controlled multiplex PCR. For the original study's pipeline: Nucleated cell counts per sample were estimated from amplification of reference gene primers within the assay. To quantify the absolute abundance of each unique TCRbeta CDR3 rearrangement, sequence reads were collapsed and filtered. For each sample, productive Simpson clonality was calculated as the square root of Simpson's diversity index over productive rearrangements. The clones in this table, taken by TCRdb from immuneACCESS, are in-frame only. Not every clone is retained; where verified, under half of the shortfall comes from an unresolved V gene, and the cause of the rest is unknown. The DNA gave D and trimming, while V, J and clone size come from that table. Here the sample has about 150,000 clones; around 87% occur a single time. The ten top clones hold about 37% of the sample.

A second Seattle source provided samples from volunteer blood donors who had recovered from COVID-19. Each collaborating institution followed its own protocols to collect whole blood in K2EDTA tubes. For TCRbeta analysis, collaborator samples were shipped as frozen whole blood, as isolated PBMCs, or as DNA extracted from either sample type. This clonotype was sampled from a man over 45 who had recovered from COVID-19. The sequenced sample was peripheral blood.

In nucleotide form, the sequence is TGCGCCAGCAGCCTAAGGGGGGGCCAAGAGACCCAGTACTTC. Protein translation: CASSLRGGQETQYF. This receptor chain uses TRBV4-3 and TRBJ2-5; D gene: possibly TRBD2, on 7 matching bases. Based on the germline V gene, the CDR1 and CDR2 sequences are LGHNA and YSLEER. The CDR3 has 14 amino acids, counting the end cysteine and phenylalanine. Only the CDR3 portion is preserved as DNA: 42 bases, with reading frame beginning at the first base. V is shortened by 4 bases, J by 1 base, and the region joining them spans 10 bases.